The clone carrying this T cell receptor (beta chain) showed up just once. This sample was taken from a study of blood T cell repertoires in COVID-19. Study overall: Acute and convalescent COVID-19 samples came from the United States, Italy and Spain. The analysed material was cDNA or gDNA that came from T cells, B-cell-depleted T cells, or PBMCs.

In the original processing: Using reference gene primer amplification, nucleated cell counts were estimated. Measured with immunoSEQ multiplex PCR; TCRdb has only the in-frame clones, and not every one. V and J calls and clone size are given by that table; D and trimming were obtained from the DNA. The repertoire holds hundreds of thousands of clones, with 86% as singletons. Sequences were obtained from peripheral blood. This sequence originates from a woman younger than 45 with active or convalescent COVID-19.

The CDR3 nucleotides are TGTGCCTGGAGTGGAGGGCCCTATAATTCACCCCTCCACTTT. Translated, it gives CAWSGGPYNSPLHF. The chain has TRBV30 and TRBJ1-6; D gene uncertain. The CDR3 is 14 residues long. The germline V and J ends were trimmed by 1 base and 2 bases, with 6 bases remaining between them. CDR1 and CDR2 (germline): GTSNPN, SVGIG (reference sequence).